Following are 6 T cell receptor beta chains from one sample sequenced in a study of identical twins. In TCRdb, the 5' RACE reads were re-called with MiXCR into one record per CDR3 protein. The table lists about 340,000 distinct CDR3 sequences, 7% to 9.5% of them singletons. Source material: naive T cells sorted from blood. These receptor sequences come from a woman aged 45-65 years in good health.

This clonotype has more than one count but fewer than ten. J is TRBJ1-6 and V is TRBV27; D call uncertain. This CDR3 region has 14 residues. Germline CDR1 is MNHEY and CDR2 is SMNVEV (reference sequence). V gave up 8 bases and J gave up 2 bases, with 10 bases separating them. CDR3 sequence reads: CASRGHAYNSPLHF. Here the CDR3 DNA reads TGTGCCAGCCGCGGGCACGCCTATAATTCACCCCTCCACTTT.

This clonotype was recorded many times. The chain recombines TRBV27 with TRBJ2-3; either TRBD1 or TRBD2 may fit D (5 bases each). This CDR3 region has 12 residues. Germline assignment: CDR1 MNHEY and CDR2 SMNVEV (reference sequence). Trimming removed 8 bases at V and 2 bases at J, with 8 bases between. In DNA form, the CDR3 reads TGTGCCAGCCGGGGCGACACAGATACGCAGTATTTT. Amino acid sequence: CASRGDTDTQYF.

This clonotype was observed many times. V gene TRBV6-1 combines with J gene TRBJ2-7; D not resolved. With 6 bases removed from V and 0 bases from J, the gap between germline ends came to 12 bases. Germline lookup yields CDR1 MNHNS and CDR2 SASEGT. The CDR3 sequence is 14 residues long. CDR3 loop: CASRLTLSSYEQYV. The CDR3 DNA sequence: TGTGCCAGCAGACTTACCTTGAGCTCCTACGAGCAGTACGTC.

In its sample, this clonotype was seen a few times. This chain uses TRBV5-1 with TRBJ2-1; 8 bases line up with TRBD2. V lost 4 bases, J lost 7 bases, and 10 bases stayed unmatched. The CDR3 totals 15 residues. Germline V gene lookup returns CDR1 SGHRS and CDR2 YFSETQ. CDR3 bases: TGCGCCAGCAGCGCCGGGAGGGCCCTAGATAATGAGCAGTTCTTC. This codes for CASSAGRALDNEQFF.

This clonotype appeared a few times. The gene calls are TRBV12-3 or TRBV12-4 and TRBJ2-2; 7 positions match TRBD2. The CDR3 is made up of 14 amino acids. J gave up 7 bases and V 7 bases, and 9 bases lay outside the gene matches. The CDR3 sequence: CASTTGGSFGELFF. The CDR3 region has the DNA TGTGCCAGCACCACGGGAGGTAGCTTCGGGGAGCTGTTTTTT.

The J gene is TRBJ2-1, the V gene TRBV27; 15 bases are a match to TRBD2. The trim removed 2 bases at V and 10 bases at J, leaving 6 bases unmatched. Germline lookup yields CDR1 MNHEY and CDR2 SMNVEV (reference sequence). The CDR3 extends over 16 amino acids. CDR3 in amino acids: CASSLQGLAGGGEQFF. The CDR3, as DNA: TGTGCCAGCAGTTTACAGGGACTAGCGGGAGGAGGAGAGCAGTTCTTC.